This TCR beta chain is from a study of identical twins. Notes on the study in general: There was an excess of low generation probability in the out-of-frame alpha sequences that twins shared. Memory repertoires lacked the insertion deficit that abundant cord blood beta clonotypes showed.

Unique molecular identifiers were present on the cDNA, which also gained a universal primer site by template switching. TCRdb redid the calling of the 5' RACE reads with MiXCR, one entry per CDR3 protein. Of hundreds of thousands of distinct CDR3 sequences listed, roughly 6% were seen once; the top ten hold roughly 1.6%. This clonotype showed up many times. The antigen is undetermined. This clonotype originated in a man aged 18 to 30 in good health. Material for sequencing was naive T cells sorted from blood.

The CDR3 loop is CSVEGETEAFF. The CDR3 nucleotides read TGCAGCGTTGAAGGTGAGACTGAAGCTTTCTTT. The gene calls are TRBV29-1 and TRBJ1-1; no definite D call. Trimming removed 1 base from V and 5 bases from J, with 5 bases in between. CDR1 is SQVTM and CDR2 is ANQGSEA in the germline V gene. The CDR3 is made up of 11 amino acids. Full variable domain (rest looked up from reference TRBV29-1 and TRBJ1-1): SAVISQKPSRDICQRGTSLTIQCQVDSQVTMMFWYRQQPGQSLTLIATANQGSEATYESGFVIDKFPISRPNLTFSTLTVSNMSPEDSSIYLCSVEGETEAFFGQGTRLTVV.